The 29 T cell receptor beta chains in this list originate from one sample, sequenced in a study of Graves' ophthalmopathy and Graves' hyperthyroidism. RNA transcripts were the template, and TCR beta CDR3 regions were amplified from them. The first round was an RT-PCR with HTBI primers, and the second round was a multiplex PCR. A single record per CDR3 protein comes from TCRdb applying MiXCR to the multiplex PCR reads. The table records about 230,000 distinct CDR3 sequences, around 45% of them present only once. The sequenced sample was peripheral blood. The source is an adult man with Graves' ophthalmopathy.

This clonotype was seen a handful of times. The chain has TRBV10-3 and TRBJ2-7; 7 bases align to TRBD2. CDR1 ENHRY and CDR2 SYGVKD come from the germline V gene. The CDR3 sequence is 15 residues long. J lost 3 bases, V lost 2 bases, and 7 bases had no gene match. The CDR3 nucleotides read TGTGCCATCAGTGAGGGACTAGATTTCCTCTACGAGCAGTACTTC. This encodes CAISEGLDFLYEQYF.

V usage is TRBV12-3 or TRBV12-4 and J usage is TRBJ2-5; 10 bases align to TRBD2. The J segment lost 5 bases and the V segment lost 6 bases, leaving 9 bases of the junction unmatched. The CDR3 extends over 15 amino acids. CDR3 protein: CASRMESSGGETQYF. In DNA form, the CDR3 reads TGTGCCAGCAGGATGGAGTCTAGCGGGGGTGAGACCCAGTACTTC.

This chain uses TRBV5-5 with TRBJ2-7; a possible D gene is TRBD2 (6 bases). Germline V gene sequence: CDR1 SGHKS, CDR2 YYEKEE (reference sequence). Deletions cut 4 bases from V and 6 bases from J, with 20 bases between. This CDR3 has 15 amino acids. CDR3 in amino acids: CASSRSSTVGGEQYF. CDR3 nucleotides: TGTGCCAGCAGCCGGTCGTCGACAGTGGGGGGCGAGCAGTACTTC.

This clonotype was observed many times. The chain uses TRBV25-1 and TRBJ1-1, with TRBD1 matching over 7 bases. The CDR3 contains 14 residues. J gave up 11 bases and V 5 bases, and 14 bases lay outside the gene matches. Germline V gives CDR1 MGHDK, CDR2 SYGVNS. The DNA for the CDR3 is TGTGCCAGCAGTTCAACAAGAGAGGGGGCGATGGCTTTCTTT. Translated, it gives CASSSTREGAMAFF.

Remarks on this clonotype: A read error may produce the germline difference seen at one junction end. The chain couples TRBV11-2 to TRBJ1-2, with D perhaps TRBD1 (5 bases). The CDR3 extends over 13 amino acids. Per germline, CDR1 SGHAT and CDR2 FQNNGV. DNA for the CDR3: TGCGCCAGCAGCCACCCCGAAGGGACCGGCTACACCTTC. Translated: CASSHPEGTGYTF. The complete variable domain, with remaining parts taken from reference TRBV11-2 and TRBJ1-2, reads EAGVAQSPRYKIIEKRQSVAFWCNPISGHATLYWYQQILGQGPKLLIQFQNNGVVDDSQLPKDRFSAERLKGVDSTLKIQPAKLEDSAVYLCASSHPEGTGYTFGSGTRLTVV.

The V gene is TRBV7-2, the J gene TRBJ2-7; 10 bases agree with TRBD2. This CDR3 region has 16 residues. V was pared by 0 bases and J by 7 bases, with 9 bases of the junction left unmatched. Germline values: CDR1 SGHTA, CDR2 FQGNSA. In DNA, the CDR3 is TGTGCCAGCAGCTTAGCTAGCGGGGGGACCTACAATGAGCAGTACTTC. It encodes CASSLASGGTYNEQYF. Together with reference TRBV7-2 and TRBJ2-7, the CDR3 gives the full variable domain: GAGVSQSPSNKVTEKGKDVELRCDPISGHTALYWYRQSLGQGLEFLIYFQGNSAPDKSGLPSDRFSAERTGGSVSTLTIQRTQQEDSAVYLCASSLASGGTYNEQYFGPGTRLTVT.

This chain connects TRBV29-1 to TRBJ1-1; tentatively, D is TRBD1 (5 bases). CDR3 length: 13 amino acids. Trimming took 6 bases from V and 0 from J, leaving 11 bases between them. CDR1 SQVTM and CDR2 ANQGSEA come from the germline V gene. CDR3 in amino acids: CSVIQEMNTEAFF. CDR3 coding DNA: TGCAGCGTCATACAGGAGATGAACACTGAAGCTTTCTTT.

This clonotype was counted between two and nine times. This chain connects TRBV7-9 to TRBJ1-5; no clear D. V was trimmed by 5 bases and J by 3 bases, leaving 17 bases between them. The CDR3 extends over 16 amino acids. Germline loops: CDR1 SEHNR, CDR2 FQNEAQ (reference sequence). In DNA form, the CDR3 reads TGTGCCAGCAGCCAAGAAGGGCGGGGATCCAATCAGCCCCAGCATTTT. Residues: CASSQEGRGSNQPQHF.

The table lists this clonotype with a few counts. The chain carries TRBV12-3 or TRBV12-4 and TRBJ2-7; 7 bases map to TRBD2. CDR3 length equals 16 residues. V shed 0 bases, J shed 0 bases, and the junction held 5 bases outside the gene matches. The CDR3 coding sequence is TGTGCCAGCAGTTTAGCGCCTAGCGGAAGCTCCTACGAGCAGTACTTC. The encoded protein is CASSLAPSGSSYEQYF.

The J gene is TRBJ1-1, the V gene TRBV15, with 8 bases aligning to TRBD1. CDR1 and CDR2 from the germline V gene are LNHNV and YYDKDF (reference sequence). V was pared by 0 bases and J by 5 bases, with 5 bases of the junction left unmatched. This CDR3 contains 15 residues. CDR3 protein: CATSRDRGRGTEAFF. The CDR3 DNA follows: TGTGCCACCAGCAGAGACAGGGGGCGGGGTACTGAAGCTTTCTTT.

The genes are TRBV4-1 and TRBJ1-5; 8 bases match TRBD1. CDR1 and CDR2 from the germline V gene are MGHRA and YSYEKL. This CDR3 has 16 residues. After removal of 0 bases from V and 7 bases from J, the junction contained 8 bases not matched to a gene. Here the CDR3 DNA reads TGCGCCAGCAGCCAAGAATCAGGACAGGGTGACCAGCCCCAGCATTTT. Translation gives CASSQESGQGDQPQHF.

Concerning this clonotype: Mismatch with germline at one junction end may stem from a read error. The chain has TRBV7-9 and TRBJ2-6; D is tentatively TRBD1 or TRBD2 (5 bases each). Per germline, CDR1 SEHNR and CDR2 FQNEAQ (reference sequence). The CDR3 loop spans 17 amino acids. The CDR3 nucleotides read TGTGCCAGCAGCAAAACGGGTGGGACCTCTGCGGCCAACGTCCTGACTTTC. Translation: CASSKTGGTSAANVLTF.

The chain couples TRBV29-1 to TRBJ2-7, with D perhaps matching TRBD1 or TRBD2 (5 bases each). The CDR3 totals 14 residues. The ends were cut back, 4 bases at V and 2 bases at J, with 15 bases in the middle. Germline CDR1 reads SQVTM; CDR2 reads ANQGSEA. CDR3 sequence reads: CSVAGTVTAYEQYF. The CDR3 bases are TGCAGCGTTGCCGGGACGGTTACAGCCTACGAGCAGTACTTC.

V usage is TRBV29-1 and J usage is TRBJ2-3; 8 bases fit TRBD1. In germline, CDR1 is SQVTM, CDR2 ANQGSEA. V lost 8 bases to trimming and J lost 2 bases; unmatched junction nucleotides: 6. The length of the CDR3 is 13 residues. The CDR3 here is CSFRGRDTDTQYF. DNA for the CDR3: TGCAGCTTCAGGGGGCGCGACACAGATACGCAGTATTTT.

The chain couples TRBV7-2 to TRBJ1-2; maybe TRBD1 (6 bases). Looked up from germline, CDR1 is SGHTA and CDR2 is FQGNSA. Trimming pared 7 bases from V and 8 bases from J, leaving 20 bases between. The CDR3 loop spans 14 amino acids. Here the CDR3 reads CASTTDRGAQGYTF. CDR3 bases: TGTGCCAGCACCACAGATCGGGGGGCGCAGGGCTACACCTTC.

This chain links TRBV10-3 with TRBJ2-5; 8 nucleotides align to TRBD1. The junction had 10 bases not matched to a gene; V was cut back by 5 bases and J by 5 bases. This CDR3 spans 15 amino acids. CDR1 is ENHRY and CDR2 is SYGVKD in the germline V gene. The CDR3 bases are TGTGCCATCAGTTACTCGACAGGGGCTCGGGAGACCCAGTACTTC. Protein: CAISYSTGARETQYF.

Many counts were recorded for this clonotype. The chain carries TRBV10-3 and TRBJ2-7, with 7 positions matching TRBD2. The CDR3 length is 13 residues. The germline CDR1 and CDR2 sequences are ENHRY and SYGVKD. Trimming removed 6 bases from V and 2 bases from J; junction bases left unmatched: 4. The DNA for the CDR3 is TGTGCCATCAGAGCGGGACCGGCCTACGAGCAGTACTTC. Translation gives CAIRAGPAYEQYF.

The CDR3 DNA sequence: TGTGCCAGCAGCTTAACGGGACAGGGGCCCACCCGAGAGACCCAGTACTTC. It translates to CASSLTGQGPTRETQYF. This rearrangement joins TRBV7-9 to TRBJ2-5; TRBD1 aligns across 10 bases. CDR3 length equals 17 residues. Germline V gene lookup returns CDR1 SEHNR and CDR2 FQNEAQ (reference sequence). J was trimmed by 4 bases and V by 2 bases; bases with no gene match: 10. Based on the CDR3 plus reference TRBV7-9 and TRBJ2-5, the full variable domain is DTGVSQNPRHKITKRGQNVTFRCDPISEHNRLYWYRQTLGQGPEFLTYFQNEAQLEKSRLLSDRFSAERPKGSFSTLEIQRTEQGDSAMYLCASSLTGQGPTRETQYFGPGTRLLVL.

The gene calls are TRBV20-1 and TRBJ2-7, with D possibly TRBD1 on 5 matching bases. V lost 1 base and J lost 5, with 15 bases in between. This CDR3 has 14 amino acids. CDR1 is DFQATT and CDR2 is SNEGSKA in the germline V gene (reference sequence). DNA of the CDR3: TGCAGTGCTAGAGGAGGAGCAGGGTTCGACGAGCAGTACTTC. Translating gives CSARGGAGFDEQYF.

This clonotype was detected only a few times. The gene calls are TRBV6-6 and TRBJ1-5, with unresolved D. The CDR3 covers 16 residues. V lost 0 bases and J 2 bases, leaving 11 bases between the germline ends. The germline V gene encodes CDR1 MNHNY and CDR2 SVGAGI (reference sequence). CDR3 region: CASSYSITNGNQPQHF. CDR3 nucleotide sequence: TGTGCCAGCAGTTACTCGATTACGAATGGCAATCAGCCCCAGCATTTT.

The CDR3 nucleotides are TGTGCCAGCTCACCACCCGGGACCGAAAGGGAGACCCAGTACTTC. This sequence encodes CASSPPGTERETQYF. The chain carries TRBV18 and TRBJ2-5; D is tentatively TRBD1 or TRBD2 (5 bases each). V dropped 0 bases and J dropped 5 bases, with 13 bases sitting between them. Germline loops: CDR1 KGHSH, CDR2 LQKENI. The CDR3 is made up of 15 amino acids.

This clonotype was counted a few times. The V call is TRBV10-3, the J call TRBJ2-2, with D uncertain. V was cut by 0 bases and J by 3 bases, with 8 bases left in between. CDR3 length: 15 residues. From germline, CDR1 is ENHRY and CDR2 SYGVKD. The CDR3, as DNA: TGTGCCATCAGTGAGTCTAGTGTTCACACCGGGGAGCTGTTTTTT. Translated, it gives CAISESSVHTGELFF.

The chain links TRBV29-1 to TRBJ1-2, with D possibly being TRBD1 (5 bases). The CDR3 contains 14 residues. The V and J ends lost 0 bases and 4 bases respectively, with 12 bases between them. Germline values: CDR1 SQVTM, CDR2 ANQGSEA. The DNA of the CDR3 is TGCAGCGTTGAAGATCTTGGGACGGGCTATGGCTACACCTTC. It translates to CSVEDLGTGYGYTF.

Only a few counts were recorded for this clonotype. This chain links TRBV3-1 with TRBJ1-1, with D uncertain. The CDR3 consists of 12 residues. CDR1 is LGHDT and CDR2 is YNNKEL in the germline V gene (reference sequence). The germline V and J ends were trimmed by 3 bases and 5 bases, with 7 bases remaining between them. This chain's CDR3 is CASSHGGTEAFF. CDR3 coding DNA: TGTGCCAGCAGCCATGGAGGGACTGAAGCTTTCTTT.

CDR3 loop: CASRVGQGGYTF. The CDR3 coding sequence is TGTGCCAGCAGGGTGGGACAGGGCGGCTACACCTTC. The V call is TRBV5-8, the J call TRBJ1-2, with 9 bases lining up with TRBD1. After removal of 5 bases from V and 8 bases from J, the junction contained 4 bases not matched to a gene. This CDR3 has 12 residues. Germline lookup yields CDR1 SGHTS and CDR2 YDEGEE. The full variable domain, its missing parts supplied by reference TRBV5-8 and TRBJ1-2, is EAGVTQSPTHLIKTRGQQATLRCSPISGHTSVYWYQQALGLGLQFLLWYDEGEERNRGNFPPRFSGRQFPNYSSELNVNALELEDSALYLCASRVGQGGYTFGSGTRLTVV.

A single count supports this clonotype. The CDR3 DNA sequence: TGTGCCAGCAGCGGGGGGTCCCAGAGGATCGGCGGGGAGCTGTTTTTT. Translating gives CASSGGSQRIGGELFF. This sequence joins TRBV7-9 and TRBJ2-2; weak D call: TRBD2 (6 bases). Germline V gene data show CDR1 as SEHNR and CDR2 as FQNEAQ (reference sequence). The germline V and J ends were trimmed by 5 bases and 7 bases, with 20 bases remaining between them. The CDR3 runs to 16 residues.

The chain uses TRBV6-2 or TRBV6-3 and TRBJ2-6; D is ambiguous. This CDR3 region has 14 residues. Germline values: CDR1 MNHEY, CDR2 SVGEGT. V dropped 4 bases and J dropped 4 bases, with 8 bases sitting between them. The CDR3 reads CASSSIPGANVLTF. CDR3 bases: TGTGCCAGCAGTTCGATCCCCGGGGCCAACGTCCTGACTTTC.

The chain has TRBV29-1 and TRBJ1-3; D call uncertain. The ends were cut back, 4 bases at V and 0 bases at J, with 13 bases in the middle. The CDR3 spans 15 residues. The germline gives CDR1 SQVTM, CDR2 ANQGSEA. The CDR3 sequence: CSVGAGSSSGNTIYF. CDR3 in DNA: TGCAGCGTTGGGGCGGGATCAAGCTCTGGAAACACCATATATTTT. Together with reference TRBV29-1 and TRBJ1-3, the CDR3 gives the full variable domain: SAVISQKPSRDICQRGTSLTIQCQVDSQVTMMFWYRQQPGQSLTLIATANQGSEATYESGFVIDKFPISRPNLTFSTLTVSNMSPEDSSIYLCSVGAGSSSGNTIYFGEGSWLTVV.

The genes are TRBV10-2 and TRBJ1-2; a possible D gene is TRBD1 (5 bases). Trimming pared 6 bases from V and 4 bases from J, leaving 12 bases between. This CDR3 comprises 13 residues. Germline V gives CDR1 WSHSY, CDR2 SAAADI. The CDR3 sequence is CASSSQTAYGYTF. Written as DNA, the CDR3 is TGCGCCAGCAGCTCACAGACAGCCTATGGCTACACCTTC.